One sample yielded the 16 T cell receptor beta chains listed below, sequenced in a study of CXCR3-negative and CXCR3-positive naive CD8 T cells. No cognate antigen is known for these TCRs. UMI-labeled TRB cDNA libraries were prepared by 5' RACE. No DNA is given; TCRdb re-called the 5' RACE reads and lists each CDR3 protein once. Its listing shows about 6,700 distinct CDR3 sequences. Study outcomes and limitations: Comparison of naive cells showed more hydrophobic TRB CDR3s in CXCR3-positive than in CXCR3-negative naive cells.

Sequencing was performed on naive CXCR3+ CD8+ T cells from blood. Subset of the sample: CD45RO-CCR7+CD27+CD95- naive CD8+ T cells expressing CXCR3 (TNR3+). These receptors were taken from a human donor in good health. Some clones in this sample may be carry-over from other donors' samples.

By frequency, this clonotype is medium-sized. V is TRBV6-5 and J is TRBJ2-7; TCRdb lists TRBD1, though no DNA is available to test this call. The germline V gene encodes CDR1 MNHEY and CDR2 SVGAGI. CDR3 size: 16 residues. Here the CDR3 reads CASSYSSGTRFYEQYF.

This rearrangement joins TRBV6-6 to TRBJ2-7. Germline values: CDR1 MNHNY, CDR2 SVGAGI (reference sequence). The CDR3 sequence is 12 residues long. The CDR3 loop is CASSYQNYEQYF.

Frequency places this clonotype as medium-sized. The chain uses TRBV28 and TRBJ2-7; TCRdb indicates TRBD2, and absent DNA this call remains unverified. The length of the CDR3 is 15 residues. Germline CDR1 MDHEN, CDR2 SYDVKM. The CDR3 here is CASTLGLGEPYEQYF.

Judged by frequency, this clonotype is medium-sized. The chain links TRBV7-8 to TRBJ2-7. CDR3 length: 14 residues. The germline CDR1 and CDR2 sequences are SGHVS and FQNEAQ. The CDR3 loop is CASSLGVSGYEQYF.

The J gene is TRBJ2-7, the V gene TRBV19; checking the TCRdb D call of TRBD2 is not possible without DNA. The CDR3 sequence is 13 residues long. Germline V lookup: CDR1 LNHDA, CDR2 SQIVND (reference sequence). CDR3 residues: CASSSGPSYEQYF. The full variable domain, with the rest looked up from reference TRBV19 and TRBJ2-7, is DGGITQSPKYLFRKEGQNVTLSCEQNLNHDAMYWYRQDPGQGLRLIYYSQIVNDFQKGDIAEGYSVSREKKESFPLTVTSAQKNPTAFYLCASSSGPSYEQYFGPGTRLTVT.

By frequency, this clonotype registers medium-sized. This CDR3 is CASSTTPGDRETQYF. The gene calls are TRBV7-9 and TRBJ2-5; TCRdb proposes TRBD1, but this gene call is untestable without DNA. The CDR3 length is 15 residues. The germline gives CDR1 SEHNR, CDR2 FQNEAQ (reference sequence).

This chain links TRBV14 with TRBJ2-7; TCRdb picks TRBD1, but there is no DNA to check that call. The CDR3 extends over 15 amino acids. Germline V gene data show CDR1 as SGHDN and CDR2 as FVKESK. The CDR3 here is CASSQEQGGAYEQYF.

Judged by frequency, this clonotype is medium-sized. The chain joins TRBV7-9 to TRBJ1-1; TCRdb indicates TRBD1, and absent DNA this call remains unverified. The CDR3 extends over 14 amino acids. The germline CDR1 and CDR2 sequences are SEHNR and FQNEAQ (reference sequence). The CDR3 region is CASSPGQGGTEAFF.

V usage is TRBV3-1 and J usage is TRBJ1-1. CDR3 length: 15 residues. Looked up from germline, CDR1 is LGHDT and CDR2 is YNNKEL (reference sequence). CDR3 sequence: CASSEDTGPATEAFF.

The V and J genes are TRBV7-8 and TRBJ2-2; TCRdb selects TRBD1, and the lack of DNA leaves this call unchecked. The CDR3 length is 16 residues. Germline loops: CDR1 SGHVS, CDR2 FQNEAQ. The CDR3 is CASSTLGRANTGELFF.

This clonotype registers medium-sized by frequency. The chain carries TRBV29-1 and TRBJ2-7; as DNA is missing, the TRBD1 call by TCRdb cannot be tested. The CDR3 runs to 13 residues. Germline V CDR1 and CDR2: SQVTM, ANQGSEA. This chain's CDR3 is CSVLNPDTYEQYF.

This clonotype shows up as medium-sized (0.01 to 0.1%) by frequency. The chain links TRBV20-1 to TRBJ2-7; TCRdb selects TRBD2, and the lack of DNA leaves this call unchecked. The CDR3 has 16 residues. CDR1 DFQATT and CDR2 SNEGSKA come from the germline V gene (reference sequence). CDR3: CSAIALGLAETYEQYF.

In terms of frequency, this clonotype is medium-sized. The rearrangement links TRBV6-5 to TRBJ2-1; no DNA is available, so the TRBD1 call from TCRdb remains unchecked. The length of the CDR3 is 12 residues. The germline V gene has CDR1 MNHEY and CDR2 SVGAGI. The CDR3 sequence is CASVGDVNEQFF.

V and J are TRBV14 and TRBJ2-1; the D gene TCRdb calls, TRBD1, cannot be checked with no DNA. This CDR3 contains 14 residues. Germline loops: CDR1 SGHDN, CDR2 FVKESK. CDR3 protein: CASSQGRLGVEQFF.

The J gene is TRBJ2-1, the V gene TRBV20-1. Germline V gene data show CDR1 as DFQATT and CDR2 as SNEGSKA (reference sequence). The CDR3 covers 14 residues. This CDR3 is CSARSATSYNEQFF.

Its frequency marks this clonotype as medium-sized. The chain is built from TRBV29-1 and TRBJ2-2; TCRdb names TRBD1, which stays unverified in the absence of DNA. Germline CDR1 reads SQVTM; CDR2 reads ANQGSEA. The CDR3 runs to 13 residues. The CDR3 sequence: CSVHGIETGELFF.